The 17 T cell receptor beta chains below all came from one sample that was sequenced in a study of T cell responses to AZD1222 COVID-19 vaccine. Sequencing was performed with immunoSEQ multiplex PCR; in TCRdb, only in-frame clones are kept and a portion is missing. The sample consists of under 130,000 clones, roughly 85% of them appearing once. The source material was peripheral blood, sampled 28 days after the second AZD1222 dose. The source is an adult who received the AZD1222 COVID-19 vaccine.

This chain links TRBV5-1 with TRBJ1-1, with D uncertain. CDR3 length: 16 residues. Per germline, CDR1 SGHRS and CDR2 YFSETQ. The ends were cut back, 0 bases at V and 5 bases at J, with 17 bases in the middle. In DNA form, the CDR3 reads TGCGCCAGCAGCTTGGTCAGACTAATGAAGAGTACTGAAGCTTTCTTT. Translation: CASSLVRLMKSTEAFF.

This CDR3 reads CASSLGMVWAEVDGYTF. CDR3 in DNA: TGTGCCAGCAGCTTAGGTATGGTGTGGGCTGAGGTTGATGGCTACACCTTC. This rearrangement joins TRBV7-2 to TRBJ1-2; D is ambiguous. Germline CDR1 is SGHTA and CDR2 is FQGNSA. V lost 1 base, J lost 6 bases, and 21 bases lay in between. This CDR3 region has 17 residues.

This chain joins TRBV5-1 and TRBJ1-1; 12 bases line up with TRBD1. CDR1 is SGHRS and CDR2 is YFSETQ in the germline V gene. The trim removed 4 bases at V and 2 bases at J, leaving 12 bases unmatched. CDR3 size: 18 residues. CDR3 DNA: TGCGCCAGCAGCCAACGTTCTGGGACAGGGGGCCCAAACACTGAAGCTTTCTTT. Translating gives CASSQRSGTGGPNTEAFF.

V gene TRBV30 combines with J gene TRBJ2-1; D not resolved. This CDR3 has 14 residues. V was shortened by 0 bases and J by 7 bases, with 13 bases between the two germline ends. Germline V gene sequence: CDR1 GTSNPN, CDR2 SVGIG (reference sequence). The CDR3 bases are TGTGCCTGGAGTGTAAACCTGCTCGAGAATGAGCAGTTCTTC. Translated, it gives CAWSVNLLENEQFF.

This clone was detected a few times. The chain links TRBV15 to TRBJ2-6; perhaps TRBD1 as D (6 bases). The CDR3 runs 19 residues. Germline V gene sequence: CDR1 LNHNV, CDR2 YYDKDF (reference sequence). Trimming left V 0 bases short and J 0 bases short, with 15 bases between. Here the CDR3 reads CATSRDPPGAGSGANVLTF. For the CDR3, the DNA is TGTGCCACCAGCAGAGATCCTCCAGGGGCGGGCTCTGGGGCCAACGTCCTGACTTTC.

The chain combines TRBV9 with TRBJ2-7; tentative D call: TRBD1 (5 bases). V dropped 4 bases and J dropped 3 bases, with 8 bases sitting between them. The length of the CDR3 is 12 residues. CDR1 is SGDLS, CDR2 YYNGEE, per germline. The CDR3 nucleotides are TGTGCCAGCAGCCGCGACAGCTACGAGCAGTACTTC. Encoded protein: CASSRDSYEQYF.

The V gene is TRBV27, the J gene TRBJ2-5; TRBD2 is a possible D gene (5 bases). This CDR3 comprises 13 residues. From germline, CDR1 is MNHEY and CDR2 SMNVEV (reference sequence). V was shortened by 5 bases and J by 7 bases, with 14 bases between the two germline ends. CDR3 in amino acids: CASSLRPSGTQYF. CDR3 DNA sequence: TGTGCCAGCAGTCTTAGACCGAGCGGGACCCAGTACTTC.

J is TRBJ1-5 and V is TRBV6-5; 9 bases are shared with TRBD1. Germline lookup yields CDR1 MNHEY and CDR2 SVGAGI. The CDR3 sequence is 14 residues long. The V and J ends lost 5 bases and 5 bases, in that order; junction bases with no gene match: 4. CDR3 bases: TGTGCCAGCAGTCCGGGACAGGGATATCAGCCCCAGCATTTT. Amino acids: CASSPGQGYQPQHF.

This chain links TRBV6-5 with TRBJ1-3; 7 nucleotides line up with TRBD1. After removal of 2 bases from V and 0 bases from J, the junction contained 4 bases not matched to a gene. The length of the CDR3 is 16 residues. Germline CDR1 reads MNHEY; CDR2 reads SVGAGI. The CDR3 DNA reads TGTGCCAGCAGTTACAAGGGGGCGAGCTCTGGAAACACCATATATTTT. Protein product: CASSYKGASSGNTIYF.

This chain uses TRBV4-2 with TRBJ1-6; TRBD1 aligns across 10 bases. The V gene end was trimmed by 7 bases and the J gene end by 7 bases; junction bases not matched to a gene: 4. CDR3 size: 14 residues. CDR1 is LGHNA and CDR2 is YNFKEQ in the germline V gene. The CDR3 loop reads CASTRTGGNSPLHF. Here the CDR3 DNA reads TGTGCCAGCACCCGGACAGGGGGGAATTCACCCCTCCACTTT.

This rearrangement joins TRBV6-4 to TRBJ1-2; TRBD1 aligns across 11 bases. Unmatched junction bases numbered 7, after V lost 5 bases and J lost 8 bases. Germline CDR1 MRHNA, CDR2 SNTAGT. The CDR3 has 14 amino acids. CDR3 sequence reads: CASSPGQGVLGYTF. The CDR3 region has the DNA TGTGCCAGCAGTCCGGGACAGGGGGTTCTGGGCTACACCTTC.

The chain is built from TRBV19 and TRBJ2-7; 9 positions agree with TRBD2. Unmatched junction bases numbered 1, after V lost 3 bases and J lost 1 base. This CDR3 has 14 residues. Germline CDR1 is LNHDA and CDR2 is SQIVND (reference sequence). In nucleotides, the CDR3 is TGTGCCAGTAGTATCGCGGGAGGGTCCTACGAGCAGTACTTC. Its protein product is CASSIAGGSYEQYF.

The V gene is TRBV28, the J gene TRBJ1-2; D gene ambiguous. Germline values: CDR1 MDHEN, CDR2 SYDVKM. This CDR3 comprises 13 residues. Trimming removed 6 bases at V and 4 bases at J, with 12 bases between. The CDR3 loop reads CASRSNPSYGYTF. The CDR3 DNA is TGTGCCAGCAGGTCGAACCCCAGCTATGGCTACACCTTC.

The V gene is TRBV3-1 (or the pseudogene TRBV3-2), the J gene TRBJ1-1, with D uncertain. V was trimmed by 3 bases and J by 1 base, leaving 9 bases between them. Germline values: CDR1 LGHDT, CDR2 YNNKEL (reference sequence). The CDR3 runs 14 residues. The CDR3 sequence: CASSQLGRNTEAFF. The CDR3 DNA is TGTGCCAGCAGCCAGCTAGGGAGGAACACTGAAGCTTTCTTT.

The rearrangement uses TRBV7-3 and TRBJ2-5; D not certain. Germline V lookup: CDR1 SGHTA, CDR2 FQGTGA. V dropped 3 bases and J dropped 2 bases, with 7 bases sitting between them. The length of the CDR3 is 13 residues. CDR3 DNA sequence: TGTGCCAGCAGCTTGGCTAGACAAGAGACCCAGTACTTC. Amino acids: CASSLARQETQYF. Complete variable domain (other parts from reference TRBV7-3 and TRBJ2-5): GAGVSQTPSNKVTEKGKYVELRCDPISGHTALYWYRQSLGQGPEFLIYFQGTGAADDSGLPNDRFFAVRPEGSVSTLKIQRTERGDSAVYLCASSLARQETQYFGPGTRLLVL.

The gene calls are TRBV19 and TRBJ1-2; TRBD1 agrees at 9 bases. The V segment lost 1 base and the J segment 6 bases; nucleotides outside the gene matches: 6. Per germline, CDR1 LNHDA and CDR2 SQIVND (reference sequence). There are 15 residues in the CDR3. CDR3 sequence reads: CASSIGRTGDDGYTF. CDR3 coding DNA: TGTGCCAGTAGTATAGGCAGGACAGGGGATGATGGCTACACCTTC.

The chain links TRBV6-5 to TRBJ1-1; D unresolved. This CDR3 spans 14 amino acids. Trimming shortened V by 6 bases and J by 1 base, and 12 bases separated the two germline ends. Germline CDR1 and CDR2: MNHEY and SVGAGI. The chain's CDR3 is CASSLPLPNTEAFF. The DNA for the CDR3 is TGTGCCAGCAGCCTCCCTTTGCCGAACACTGAAGCTTTCTTT.